This TCR beta chain was recovered during a study of post-analysis software for immune sequencing data. Findings and limits, study-wide: Those with multiple sclerosis, the patient group, showed significantly lower normalized Chao1 diversity than controls. Among a handful of TRBV segments more frequent in patients than controls were TRBV5-6, TRBV5-1 and TRBV20-1.

The TCR beta cDNA libraries carried unique molecular identifiers. Input populations of about 0.85 to 11 million T cells gave rise to approximately 500,000 cDNA molecules. In TCRdb, the PCR reads were re-called with MiXCR into one record per CDR3 protein. The sample shows approximately 160,000 distinct CDR3 sequences, around 30% of them seen only once. About this clonotype: Its target is unknown.

V dropped 7 bases and J dropped 4 bases, with 14 bases sitting between them. Germline V CDR1 and CDR2: LNHDA, SQIVND (reference sequence). The CDR3 has 14 amino acids. This sequence joins TRBV19 and TRBJ2-1; a possible D gene is TRBD2 (6 bases). The specimen was blood. The TCR comes from a girl between 10 and 17 years old with multiple sclerosis. In DNA, the CDR3 is TGTGCCAGTAAGGAGGGTATGGGGTACAATGAGCAGTTCTTC. As protein: CASKEGMGYNEQFF.